A single sample is the source of the 15 T cell receptor beta chains below, sequenced in a study of cytomegalovirus exposure and HLA in healthy donors. The PCR contained 60 Vbeta and 13 Jbeta primers. Clones were sequenced by immunoSEQ multiplex PCR, and TCRdb holds only the in-frame ones, with some missing. Seen here are about 190,000 clones, about four fifths observed once, and the top ten hold about 1.5%. The specimen was PBMCs. These receptor sequences come from a woman younger than 30 in good health and CMV-seronegative.

This clone was seen just once. J is TRBJ1-5 and V is TRBV19, with 10 bases lining up with TRBD1. This CDR3 has 18 amino acids. The germline CDR1 and CDR2 sequences are LNHDA and SQIVND (reference sequence). Unmatched junction bases numbered 12, after V lost 7 bases and J lost 0 bases. In DNA, the CDR3 is TGTGCCAGTAAAATGGGGACAGGGGCCGGGAATAGCAATCAGCCCCAGCATTTT. This gives the protein CASKMGTGAGNSNQPQHF.

On this clone itself: One end of the junction does not line up with germline, which may come from a read error. This rearrangement joins TRBV7-9 to TRBJ2-5; TRBD2 is a possible D gene (6 bases). The CDR3 contains 15 residues. Germline V CDR1 and CDR2: SEHNR, FQNEAQ (reference sequence). CDR3 nucleotide sequence: TGTTCCAGCAGCTTTTTGAGTAGCGGACAAGAGACCCAGTACTTC. It yields the protein CSSSFLSSGQETQYF.

The rearrangement uses TRBV13 and TRBJ2-1; possibly TRBD2 for D (5 bases). The germline gives CDR1 PRHDT, CDR2 FYEKMQ (reference sequence). The CDR3 covers 13 residues. With 8 bases removed from V and 6 bases from J, the gap between germline ends came to 14 bases. CDR3 nucleotide sequence: TGTGCCAGCCATGGGCTAGCTATCAATGAGCAGTTCTTC. This codes for CASHGLAINEQFF.

V gene TRBV29-1 combines with J gene TRBJ2-5; perhaps TRBD1 as D (6 bases). CDR1 SQVTM and CDR2 ANQGSEA come from the germline V gene. Trimming cost V 0 bases and J 5 bases, with 19 bases left between them. The CDR3 is made up of 16 amino acids. CDR3 sequence: CSVEDNPTGDRETQYF. In nucleotides, the CDR3 is TGCAGCGTTGAAGATAATCCGACAGGTGACAGGGAGACCCAGTACTTC.

V gene TRBV11-2 combines with J gene TRBJ1-2; tentative D call: TRBD1 (5 bases). This CDR3 is built from 12 residues. CDR1 and CDR2 from the germline V gene are SGHAT and FQNNGV. V lost 3 bases, J lost 14 bases, and 16 bases lay in between. CDR3 DNA: TGTGCCAGCAGCTTGCAGGGCCTTGGTGTTACCTTC. As protein: CASSLQGLGVTF.

V usage is TRBV7-6 and J usage is TRBJ2-1; TRBD2 agrees at 11 bases. This CDR3 is built from 15 residues. Germline CDR1 SGHVS, CDR2 FNYEAQ. V trimming: 5 bases; J trimming: 4 bases; junction bases outside the gene matches: 4. The CDR3 loop reads CASSPVAGGYNEQFF. In nucleotides, the CDR3 is TGTGCCAGCAGCCCGGTAGCGGGAGGGTACAATGAGCAGTTCTTC.

The rearrangement links TRBV19 to TRBJ1-1; TRBD1 matches 9 bases. CDR1 LNHDA and CDR2 SQIVND come from the germline V gene (reference sequence). CDR3 length equals 15 residues. V was clipped by 7 bases and J by 1 base; unmatched bases: 7. The CDR3 region is CASTLRGQGNTEAFF. The CDR3 DNA follows: TGTGCCAGTACTCTAAGGGGACAGGGGAACACTGAAGCTTTCTTT.

This clone was counted a few times. The CDR3 loop reads CASSLTLQGTGELFF. The CDR3 DNA reads TGTGCCAGCAGTTTGACCCTCCAGGGCACCGGGGAGCTGTTTTTT. The chain joins TRBV28 to TRBJ2-2, with D possibly matching TRBD1 (5 bases). V lost 3 bases to trimming and J lost 4 bases, with 12 bases between them. In germline, CDR1 is MDHEN, CDR2 SYDVKM. The CDR3 extends over 15 amino acids.

This chain joins TRBV6-1 and TRBJ2-2; 7 bases map to TRBD2. The CDR3 is 16 residues long. Germline V CDR1 and CDR2: MNHNS, SASEGT. With 0 bases clipped from V and 7 bases from J, the junction kept 8 bases outside the gene matches. CDR3 coding DNA: TGTGCCAGCAGTGAAGCGTGGCGGGAGAATATCGGGGAGCTGTTTTTT. Its protein is CASSEAWRENIGELFF.

J is TRBJ1-2 and V is TRBV5-4, with D perhaps matching TRBD1 (5 bases). This CDR3 has 14 residues. Germline CDR1 is SGHNT and CDR2 is YYREEE (reference sequence). V was pared by 1 base and J by 2 bases, with 9 bases between. The CDR3 sequence: CASSLYSGNYGYTF. Here the CDR3 DNA reads TGTGCCAGCAGCTTGTATTCAGGGAACTATGGCTACACCTTC.

In this sample, this clone turned up a few times. The genes are TRBV2 and TRBJ1-1, with D perhaps TRBD1 (5 bases). V was clipped by 6 bases and J by 1 base, with 15 bases between them. The CDR3 is 15 residues long. CDR1 is SNHLY, CDR2 FYNNEI, per germline. CDR3 protein: CASRAVAGQNTEAFF. The CDR3 DNA is TGTGCCAGCAGGGCAGTGGCAGGGCAGAACACTGAAGCTTTCTTT.

The chain is built from TRBV2 and TRBJ2-5; D gene unclear. Near its end, the DNA agrees better with TRBJ2-7, so the J call may be wrong. This CDR3 contains 16 residues. CDR1 is SNHLY, CDR2 FYNNEI, per germline. DNA for the CDR3: TGTGCCAGCACCCTGCGTGATGGTATTAGCTCCTACGAGCAGTACTTC. It is translated as CASTLRDGISSYEQYF.

This clone was seen just once. The gene calls are TRBV18 and TRBJ2-7, with D tentatively TRBD2 (6 bases). Germline V CDR1 and CDR2: KGHSH, LQKENI. Deletions cut 6 bases from V and 6 bases from J, with 18 bases between. The CDR3 runs 14 residues. Written as DNA, the CDR3 is TGTGCCAGCTCCCGGGACTTTGGACGGGGCGAGCAGTACGTC. It translates to CASSRDFGRGEQYV.

CDR3 loop: CASSFRQGLNYGYTF. DNA of the CDR3: TGTGCCAGTAGTTTCCGACAGGGGCTCAACTATGGCTACACCTTC. The chain has TRBV19 and TRBJ1-2, with 8 bases lining up with TRBD1. The germline V gene has CDR1 LNHDA and CDR2 SQIVND (reference sequence). The trim removed 5 bases at V and 2 bases at J, leaving 7 bases unmatched. CDR3 length: 15 amino acids.

CDR3 DNA sequence: TGCGCCAGCAGCCAAGAAGAGGGAGACACTGAAGCTTTCTTT. The encoded protein is CASSQEEGDTEAFF. This rearrangement joins TRBV4-3 to TRBJ1-1; D not resolved. The V end was cut by 0 bases, the J end by 3 bases, with 8 bases between. Germline CDR1 reads LGHNA; CDR2 reads YSLEER. CDR3 length equals 14 residues.